This T cell receptor (beta chain) was identified in a study of post-analysis software for immune sequencing data. Carried by the TCR beta cDNA libraries were unique molecular identifiers. MiXCR, run by TCRdb on the PCR reads, gives a single entry per CDR3 protein. Of about 560,000 distinct CDR3 sequences listed, around 40% are singletons. Broader study findings: Five TRBV segments were significantly more frequent in patients than in controls. TRBV5-6, TRBV5-1 and TRBV20-1 were among these segments.

On this clonotype: Its antigen is still unknown.

Germline V CDR1 and CDR2: DFQATT, SNEGSKA (reference sequence). There are 12 residues in the CDR3. Trimming pared 1 base from V and 8 bases from J, leaving 8 bases between. This sequence was found in a girl between 5 and 17 years old with multiple sclerosis. The chain uses TRBV20-1 and TRBJ1-4; the D is unclear. Sequencing was performed on blood. CDR3 in amino acids: CSARALVEKLFF. The CDR3, as DNA: TGCAGTGCTAGAGCCCTGGTCGAAAAACTGTTTTTT.